This T cell receptor beta chain emerged from a study of T cells after yellow fever vaccination. TCRdb reanalysed the 5' RACE reads using MiXCR and keeps one entry per CDR3 protein. Of more than 300,000 distinct CDR3 sequences in the sample, 6.8% were seen once. This clonotype showed up many times. The origin of this receptor is a man between 18 and 29 years old who received the YFV17D yellow fever vaccine. The sample was PBMCs, taken about 49 days after the first yellow fever vaccination.

CDR3 residues: CASSLWDRGAETQYF. The CDR3 DNA reads TGTGCCAGCAGCCTTTGGGACAGGGGGGCGGAGACCCAGTACTTC. The V call is TRBV4-2, the J call TRBJ2-5; 11 bases match TRBD1. This CDR3 is 15 amino acids long. Germline V gene data show CDR1 as LGHNA and CDR2 as YNFKEQ. The V gene end was trimmed by 4 bases and the J gene end by 5 bases; junction bases not matched to a gene: 6.